These 30 T cell receptor beta chains were sequenced from one sample in a study of T cells expressing NK-cell markers. From the 5' RACE reads, TCRdb lists one entry per CDR3 protein and no DNA. The sample includes 550,000 to 600,000 distinct CDR3 sequences. Specimen: blood T cells: a sorted CD56 or NKG2C T cell subset, CD4+ or CD8+ T cells, or bulk PBMC T cells (not recorded which). The source is a man between 18 and 29 years old in good health.

V usage is TRBV29-1 and J usage is TRBJ1-2. CDR1 and CDR2 from the germline V gene are SQVTM and ANQGSEA. The CDR3 is 14 residues long. The CDR3 protein is CSVAEGISNYGYTF.

V and J are TRBV5-1 and TRBJ2-3; TCRdb gives TRBD2 as the D gene, but with no DNA this cannot be confirmed. Germline CDR1 SGHRS, CDR2 YFSETQ. This CDR3 contains 15 residues. The CDR3 is CASSLVVGDSDTQYF.

The chain recombines TRBV7-3 with TRBJ2-1; TCRdb calls TRBD2, which cannot be checked without DNA. The CDR3 spans 17 residues. Germline V gene lookup returns CDR1 SGHTA and CDR2 FQGTGA. CDR3: CASSSNLAGGAYNEQFF.

This sequence joins TRBV2 and TRBJ2-1; TCRdb reports TRBD2, a call that lacks DNA to check it against. The germline CDR1 and CDR2 sequences are SNHLY and FYNNEI. This CDR3 comprises 16 residues. CDR3 region: CASRDKIAGSYNEQFF.

The CDR3: CASSVAIGSGKLPGEQFF. The genes are TRBV9 and TRBJ2-1; TCRdb proposes TRBD2, but this gene call is untestable without DNA. This CDR3 contains 18 residues. Germline values: CDR1 SGDLS, CDR2 YYNGEE.

This sequence joins TRBV12-3 or TRBV12-4 and TRBJ2-1; TCRdb outputs TRBD2, but without DNA this stays unchecked. This CDR3 is 15 amino acids long. This CDR3 reads CASSPRGSGRRRQFF.

The chain uses TRBV29-1 and TRBJ2-1; the D gene TCRdb calls, TRBD2, cannot be checked with no DNA. The CDR3 extends over 12 amino acids. Germline assignment: CDR1 SQVTM and CDR2 ANQGSEA. The chain's CDR3 is CSVVSGVNEQFF.

The genes are TRBV27 and TRBJ2-5; TCRdb designates TRBD2, a call that cannot be tested without DNA. The CDR3 consists of 14 residues. Per the germline V gene, CDR1 is MNHEY and CDR2 is SMNVEV (reference sequence). The CDR3 protein is CASSLGGRKETQYF.

The genes are TRBV4-3 and TRBJ2-7; checking the TCRdb D call of TRBD2 is not possible without DNA. Germline lookup yields CDR1 LGHNA and CDR2 YSLEER. The CDR3 has 17 amino acids. CDR3 region: CASSQDIGLADYYEQYF.

The J gene is TRBJ2-7, the V gene TRBV7-2; absent DNA, TCRdb's TRBD2 call cannot be checked. Germline CDR1 and CDR2: SGHTA and FQGNSA. The CDR3 contains 16 residues. The chain's CDR3 is CASSLASGDGSYEQYF.

This chain connects TRBV7-2 to TRBJ2-5; the TCRdb D gene call, TRBD2, has no DNA to confirm it. CDR1 and CDR2 (germline): SGHTA, FQGNSA. This CDR3 spans 16 amino acids. The CDR3 reads CASSPRLAGHQETQYF. Supplemented by reference TRBV7-2 and TRBJ2-5, the full variable domain reads GAGVSQSPSNKVTEKGKDVELRCDPISGHTALYWYRQSLGQGLEFLIYFQGNSAPDKSGLPSDRFSAERTGGSVSTLTIQRTQQEDSAVYLCASSPRLAGHQETQYFGPGTRLLVL.

The genes are TRBV24-1 and TRBJ2-3; TCRdb designates TRBD1, a call that cannot be tested without DNA. The V gene's germline CDR1 is KGHDR and CDR2 SFDVKD. The CDR3 has 15 amino acids. CDR3 sequence: CATSDSRPGTDTQYF.

The V call is TRBV28, the J call TRBJ2-5. The CDR3 sequence is 14 residues long. CDR1 is MDHEN and CDR2 is SYDVKM in the germline V gene. This CDR3 is CASSFLGVWETQYF.

The rearrangement uses TRBV27 and TRBJ2-5; TCRdb proposes TRBD1, but this gene call is untestable without DNA. The CDR3 consists of 14 residues. Germline-derived CDR1 and CDR2 are MNHEY and SMNVEV (reference sequence). The CDR3 sequence: CASSSDRGQETQYF.

V usage is TRBV7-2 and J usage is TRBJ1-2; checking the TCRdb D call of TRBD1 is not possible without DNA. This CDR3 is 15 amino acids long. The germline V gene has CDR1 SGHTA and CDR2 FQGNSA. CDR3 sequence reads: CASSLAGRMVGGYTF.

The chain joins TRBV2 to TRBJ2-1; the TCRdb call, TRBD1, lacks DNA for checking. Germline V gene data show CDR1 as SNHLY and CDR2 as FYNNEI. There are 14 residues in the CDR3. CDR3 loop: CASKPQRAYNEQFF.

The CDR3 is CASSLTPPRSSYNEQFF. The V and J genes are TRBV5-1 and TRBJ2-1; the D call of TRBD2 rests on TCRdb alone, since no DNA is present to check it. Germline V gives CDR1 SGHRS, CDR2 YFSETQ. The CDR3 length is 17 residues. The full variable domain, completed using reference TRBV5-1 and TRBJ2-1, is KAGVTQTPRYLIKTRGQQVTLSCSPISGHRSVSWYQQTPGQGLQFLFEYFSETQRNKGNFPGRFSGRQFSNSRSEMNVSTLELGDSALYLCASSLTPPRSSYNEQFFGPGTRLTVL.

The chain uses TRBV4-3 and TRBJ2-2. The germline V gene has CDR1 LGHNA and CDR2 YSLEER. CDR3 length: 16 residues. The CDR3 here is CASSQGRLANTGELFF.

The V call is TRBV7-9, the J call TRBJ2-7; the D call of TRBD2 rests on TCRdb alone, since no DNA is present to check it. There are 15 residues in the CDR3. Germline V gives CDR1 SEHNR, CDR2 FQNEAQ (reference sequence). The CDR3 loop reads CASSSTGGLAYEQYF.

The chain recombines TRBV7-2 with TRBJ2-5; without DNA, the TCRdb call of TRBD2 cannot be checked. Germline V gene lookup returns CDR1 SGHTA and CDR2 FQGNSA. This CDR3 is 13 amino acids long. CDR3 protein: CASSRRLLETQYF.

This chain joins TRBV4-1 and TRBJ2-5. From germline, CDR1 is MGHRA and CDR2 YSYEKL. The CDR3 runs 14 residues. The CDR3 loop reads CASSRDTDGETQYF.

V gene TRBV15 combines with J gene TRBJ2-7. Germline CDR1 and CDR2: LNHNV and YYDKDF (reference sequence). The CDR3 length is 13 residues. Here the CDR3 reads CATRTGSSYEQYF.

The V and J genes are TRBV25-1 and TRBJ2-5; TCRdb designates TRBD1, a call that cannot be tested without DNA. The CDR3 loop spans 16 amino acids. The germline CDR1 and CDR2 sequences are MGHDK and SYGVNS. The CDR3 spells CASSEGGGRLKETQYF.

The rearrangement links TRBV29-1 to TRBJ2-4; TCRdb's D call of TRBD2 is untestable without DNA. Germline lookup yields CDR1 SQVTM and CDR2 ANQGSEA. The CDR3 extends over 16 amino acids. CDR3 residues: CSVVETSGSWKNIQYF.

This chain links TRBV7-6 with TRBJ1-1; the D call of TRBD1 rests on TCRdb alone, since no DNA is present to check it. Germline V gene data show CDR1 as SGHVS and CDR2 as FNYEAQ. The length of the CDR3 is 17 residues. This chain's CDR3 is CASSLGGSPNTEAVAFF.

The chain has TRBV6-5 and TRBJ2-7; TCRdb's D call, TRBD2, is unchecked because there is no DNA. The CDR3 sequence is 15 residues long. Germline CDR1 and CDR2: MNHEY and SVGAGI. CDR3 region: CASSYSIGPPYEQYF.

This chain uses TRBV11-2 with TRBJ2-1; the D call of TRBD2 rests on TCRdb alone, since no DNA is present to check it. Germline V CDR1 and CDR2: SGHAT, FQNNGV. The CDR3 is 15 residues long. The CDR3 reads CASSRSEGTYNEQFF.

This rearrangement joins TRBV25-1 to TRBJ1-1; absent DNA, TCRdb's TRBD1 call cannot be checked. This CDR3 comprises 12 residues. Germline V gene data show CDR1 as MGHDK and CDR2 as SYGVNS. CDR3: CASIDPTQGAFF. The full variable domain, in which reference TRBV25-1 and TRBJ1-1 provide the parts outside the CDR3, is EADIYQTPRYLVIGTGKKITLECSQTMGHDKMYWYQQDPGMELHLIHYSYGVNSTEKGDLSSESTVSRIRTEHFPLTLESARPSHTSQYLCASIDPTQGAFFGQGTRLTVV.

The gene calls are TRBV29-1 and TRBJ2-3; TCRdb names TRBD1, which stays unverified in the absence of DNA. This CDR3 has 15 residues. The germline V gene has CDR1 SQVTM and CDR2 ANQGSEA. CDR3 in amino acids: CSVFKARAPTDTQYF.

The rearrangement uses TRBV24-1 and TRBJ2-2; lacking DNA, the TRBD1 call made by TCRdb goes unchecked. Per the germline V gene, CDR1 is KGHDR and CDR2 is SFDVKD. The CDR3 is 14 amino acids. CDR3 sequence: CATAGTANTGELFF.